Below, one TCR beta chain is given with its context. Its matching antigen is unknown. Osteosarcoma specimens were post-treatment primary, local recurrence and metastasis tumors from poor-prognosis patients. The data originate from a study of the immune and genomic landscape of osteosarcoma. Whole-study context: Poor-risk disease predominated: approximately 73% unfavorable response, more than 60% deceased.

Using immunoSEQ multiplex PCR, the repertoire was profiled, and TCRdb retains in-frame clones only, with some absent. The sample lists several thousand clones, 65% to 80% seen once, with approximately 16% in the top ten. General study points: Immune-hot C3 tumors showed higher but still low clonality than cold C1. A single dominant hyperexpanded clone appeared in a handful of cases, each with <100 clonotypes. Clonality was low: mean around 0.094, highest 0.3 to 0.35, suggesting limited expansion.

V shed 3 bases and J shed 3 bases, with 24 bases lying between them. The germline V gene encodes CDR1 SGHRS and CDR2 YFSETQ. This CDR3 region has 18 residues. The chain is built from TRBV5-1 and TRBJ1-1; tentatively, D is TRBD1 (6 bases). The receptor comes from a human donor with osteosarcoma. Source material: osteosarcoma tumor tissue from the lung. The CDR3 sequence: CASSSRAEEGTLYTEAFF. Here the CDR3 DNA reads TGCGCCAGCAGCTCGCGTGCGGAGGAAGGGACACTTTACACTGAAGCTTTCTTT. Complete variable domain (other parts from reference TRBV5-1 and TRBJ1-1): KAGVTQTPRYLIKTRGQQVTLSCSPISGHRSVSWYQQTPGQGLQFLFEYFSETQRNKGNFPGRFSGRQFSNSRSEMNVSTLELGDSALYLCASSSRAEEGTLYTEAFFGQGTRLTVV.